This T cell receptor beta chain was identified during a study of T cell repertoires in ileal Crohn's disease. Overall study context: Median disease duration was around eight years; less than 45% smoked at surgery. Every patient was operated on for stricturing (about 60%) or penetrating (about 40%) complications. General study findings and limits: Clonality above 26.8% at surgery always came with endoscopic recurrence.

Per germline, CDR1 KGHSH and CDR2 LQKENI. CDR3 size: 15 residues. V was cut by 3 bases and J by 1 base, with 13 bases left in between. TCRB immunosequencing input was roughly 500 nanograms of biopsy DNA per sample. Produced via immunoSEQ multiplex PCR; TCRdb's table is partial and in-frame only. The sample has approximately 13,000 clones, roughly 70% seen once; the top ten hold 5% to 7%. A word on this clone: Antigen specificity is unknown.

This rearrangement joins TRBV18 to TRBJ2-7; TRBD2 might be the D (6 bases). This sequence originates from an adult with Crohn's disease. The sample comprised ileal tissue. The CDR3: CASSPGGIKSYEQYF. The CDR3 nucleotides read TGTGCCAGCTCACCCGGGGGAATAAAATCCTACGAGCAGTACTTC.